What follows are 20 T cell receptor beta chains derived from one specimen sequenced in a study of blood T cell repertoires in COVID-19. Libraries were prepared by immunoSEQ multiplex PCR; TCRdb keeps only in-frame clonotypes and omits some of them. This table holds about 100,000 clones, more than 75% found once. Input material: peripheral blood. Receptor source: a human donor in a cohort sampled during active COVID-19.

This clone was detected only once. The chain uses TRBV14 and TRBJ1-1; possibly TRBD1 for D (6 bases). Trimming pared 5 bases from V and 4 bases from J, leaving 11 bases between. Germline V CDR1 and CDR2: SGHDN, FVKESK. The CDR3 spans 13 residues. The CDR3 nucleotides are TGTGCCAGCAGCTCACAGGGCGGCACTGAAGCTTTCTTT. It codes for CASSSQGGTEAFF.

This chain uses TRBV4-2 with TRBJ2-5; 9 bases map to TRBD1. This CDR3 is 14 amino acids long. CDR1 is LGHNA and CDR2 is YNFKEQ in the germline V gene. The V and J ends lost 4 bases and 5 bases, in that order; junction bases with no gene match: 5. The CDR3 DNA reads TGTGCCAGCAGCCCACAGGGGGCAGAGGAGACCCAGTACTTC. Translation gives CASSPQGAEETQYF.

This chain links TRBV6-5 with TRBJ1-6; D is perhaps TRBD1 (5 bases). This CDR3 has 14 amino acids. V lost 0 bases to trimming and J lost 13 bases, with 13 bases between them. The germline gives CDR1 MNHEY, CDR2 SVGAGI. This CDR3 reads CASSYSVTGYPLHF. The DNA for the CDR3 is TGTGCCAGCAGTTACTCTGTAACAGGTTATCCCCTCCACTTT.

This clone was counted only a few times. J is TRBJ1-3 and V is TRBV3-1 (or the pseudogene TRBV3-2), with 7 positions matching TRBD1. Germline V gene lookup returns CDR1 LGHDT and CDR2 YNNKEL (reference sequence). V shed 0 bases and J 3 bases; nucleotides not matched to a gene: 8. The CDR3 covers 17 residues. The CDR3 sequence is CASSQDGTVYLGNTIYF. The DNA for the CDR3 is TGTGCCAGCAGCCAAGATGGGACAGTTTACCTTGGAAACACCATATATTTT.

The genes are TRBV19 and TRBJ2-1; tentative D call: TRBD2 (5 bases). V lost 8 bases and J 6 bases, leaving 8 bases between the germline ends. Germline CDR1 reads LNHDA; CDR2 reads SQIVND (reference sequence). The CDR3 length is 11 residues. The CDR3 protein is CASYRGNEQFF. CDR3 sequence (DNA): TGTGCCAGTTACCGGGGCAATGAGCAGTTCTTC.

The chain has TRBV2 and TRBJ1-2; TRBD1 matches 8 bases. The V and J ends lost 6 bases and 2 bases, in that order; junction bases with no gene match: 2. Germline values: CDR1 SNHLY, CDR2 FYNNEI. This CDR3 has 13 amino acids. This chain's CDR3 is CASSGQGNYGYTF. CDR3 bases: TGTGCCAGCAGCGGACAGGGAAACTATGGCTACACCTTC.

This clone is a singleton in its sample. This chain uses TRBV11-2 with TRBJ2-1; D gene unclear. CDR1 and CDR2 from the germline V gene are SGHAT and FQNNGV. The CDR3 runs to 14 residues. V shed 0 bases and J shed 0 bases, with 3 bases lying between them. CDR3 coding DNA: TGTGCCAGCAGCTTAGACAGCTCCTACAATGAGCAGTTCTTC. It codes for CASSLDSSYNEQFF.

The CDR3 reads CASSTIRDFNYGYTF. In DNA form, the CDR3 reads TGTGCCAGCAGTACCATCCGGGATTTTAACTATGGCTACACCTTC. This sequence joins TRBV6-7 and TRBJ1-2; D unclear. TRBV6-7 is designated an ORF whose function remains uncertain. V was pared by 5 bases and J by 1 base, with 14 bases between. The CDR3 has 15 residues.

This clone was seen once. The chain links TRBV24-1 to TRBJ1-2; D remains unclear. CDR1 KGHDR and CDR2 SFDVKD come from the germline V gene. This CDR3 contains 14 residues. Deletions cut 2 bases from V and 8 bases from J, with 14 bases between. Here the CDR3 DNA reads TGTGCCACCAGTGATTCTGGGCAGACCAGGGGCTACACCTTC. It yields the protein CATSDSGQTRGYTF.

V is TRBV18 and J is TRBJ1-2; D remains ambiguous. The germline CDR1 and CDR2 sequences are KGHSH and LQKENI. The ends were cut back, 1 base at V and 2 bases at J, with 8 bases in the middle. This CDR3 contains 14 residues. The CDR3 loop is CASSPLGGNYGYTF. The CDR3 nucleotides read TGTGCCAGCTCACCACTAGGAGGGAACTATGGCTACACCTTC.

The chain links TRBV3-1 (or the pseudogene TRBV3-2) to TRBJ2-5; D is uncertain. V lost 1 base to trimming and J lost 5 bases, with 8 bases between them. There are 13 residues in the CDR3. CDR1 is LGHDT, CDR2 YNNKEL, per germline (reference sequence). CDR3 in DNA: TGTGCCAGCAGCCAAGCCGATCGGGAGACCCAGTACTTC. Its translation is CASSQADRETQYF.

J is TRBJ2-5 and V is TRBV18, with unresolved D. V gave up 6 bases and J gave up 1 base, with 9 bases separating them. The CDR3 runs to 13 residues. From germline, CDR1 is KGHSH and CDR2 LQKENI. CDR3 sequence: CASSPLSQETQYF. The DNA of the CDR3 is TGTGCCAGCTCCCCGCTAAGCCAAGAGACCCAGTACTTC.

The J gene is TRBJ1-2, the V gene TRBV5-1; 9 bases map to TRBD1. The junction had 8 bases not matched to a gene; V was cut back by 4 bases and J by 7 bases. Germline lookup yields CDR1 SGHRS and CDR2 YFSETQ. CDR3 length equals 14 residues. CDR3 amino acids: CASSLTGTGSGYTF. The CDR3 nucleotides read TGCGCCAGCAGCCTTACCGGGACAGGGTCTGGCTACACCTTC.

The rearrangement links TRBV18 to TRBJ1-1; D gene unclear. The germline V gene encodes CDR1 KGHSH and CDR2 LQKENI. The V gene lost 0 bases and the J gene lost 0 bases, with 8 bases spanning the gap. The length of the CDR3 is 15 residues. CDR3 residues: CASSPPARMNTEAFF. CDR3 DNA sequence: TGTGCCAGCTCACCACCGGCTAGGATGAACACTGAAGCTTTCTTT.

This chain connects TRBV7-9 to TRBJ1-2; D is possibly TRBD1 (6 bases). Trimming removed 5 bases at V and 8 bases at J, with 15 bases between. The CDR3 sequence is 13 residues long. Germline V gives CDR1 SEHNR, CDR2 FQNEAQ (reference sequence). CDR3 protein: CASSRRGGDGYTF. CDR3 in DNA: TGTGCCAGCAGCCGAAGGGGGGGCGACGGCTACACCTTC.

The V and J genes are TRBV6-1 and TRBJ1-5; D is possibly TRBD1 (5 bases). V was clipped by 1 base and J by 6 bases, with 16 bases between them. Germline assignment: CDR1 MNHNS and CDR2 SASEGT. CDR3 length: 16 residues. CDR3 in DNA: TGTGCCAGCAGTGAAGGGGGCGGCAGCTTCGGTCAGCCCCAGCATTTT. This codes for CASSEGGGSFGQPQHF.

The rearrangement uses TRBV18 and TRBJ2-3, with 11 bases fitting TRBD1. In germline, CDR1 is KGHSH, CDR2 LQKENI. The CDR3 is made up of 14 amino acids. V shed 5 bases and J 4 bases; nucleotides not matched to a gene: 2. DNA of the CDR3: TGTGCCAGCTCAGGACAGGGGGCGGCAGATACGCAGTATTTT. This translates into CASSGQGAADTQYF. Based on the CDR3 plus reference TRBV18 and TRBJ2-3, the full variable domain is NAGVMQNPRHLVRRRGQEARLRCSPMKGHSHVYWYRQLPEEGLKFMVYLQKENIIDESGMPKERFSAEFPKEGPSILRIQQVVRGDSAAYFCASSGQGAADTQYFGPGTRLTVL.

This chain links TRBV7-9 with TRBJ2-7, with TRBD1 matching 9 bases. This CDR3 is 16 amino acids long. V was pared by 5 bases and J by 4 bases, with 12 bases of the junction left unmatched. Germline lookup yields CDR1 SEHNR and CDR2 FQNEAQ (reference sequence). CDR3 nucleotides: TGTGCCAGCAGCCCAAGGGGGACGACAGGGGGTTACGAGCAGTACTTC. Its protein product is CASSPRGTTGGYEQYF.

The chain has TRBV7-8 and TRBJ1-2; tentatively, D is TRBD1 (6 bases). The CDR3 runs 17 residues. V was clipped by 5 bases and J by 5 bases, with 24 bases between them. Looked up from germline, CDR1 is SGHVS and CDR2 is FQNEAQ. Here the CDR3 reads CASSKQSGGGAFYGYTF. The CDR3 region has the DNA TGTGCCAGCAGCAAACAAAGTGGGGGGGGCGCGTTTTATGGCTACACCTTC.

The chain is built from TRBV25-1 and TRBJ2-2; D is unclear. V lost 1 base, J lost 0 bases, and 6 bases lay in between. The CDR3 consists of 15 residues. In germline, CDR1 is MGHDK, CDR2 SYGVNS. This CDR3 reads CASSESRANTGELFF. The CDR3 DNA sequence: TGTGCCAGCAGTGAATCTAGAGCGAACACCGGGGAGCTGTTTTTT.